The rows below give T cell receptor beta chains drawn from one sample of a study of cytomegalovirus exposure and HLA in healthy donors. Clones were sequenced by immunoSEQ multiplex PCR, and TCRdb holds only the in-frame ones, with some missing. The sample lists about 160,000 clones, approximately 86% occurring once. Sequencing input: PBMCs. The receptors were sampled from a young woman in good health and CMV-seronegative. Each CDR3 is given with its conserved first and last residue. The order of the fields is J gene, V gene, D gene, clone size, CDR3 DNA, CDR3 protein. A D gene is named only where the DNA matches it firmly. Some rows have no size entry. The others give once, few or many, or a class for an expanded clone.

j_gene: TRBJ2-2
v_gene: TRBV19
d_gene: -
abundance: -
CDR3nt: TGTGCCAGTAGTAGCTGGGGGCGCGGCACCGGGGAGCTGTTTTTT
CDR3aa: CASSSWGRGTGELFF

j_gene: TRBJ1-6
v_gene: TRBV6-1
d_gene: -
abundance: few
CDR3nt: TGTGCCAGCAGGACCACACGCGGGGCACCCCTCCACTTT
CDR3aa: CASRTTRGAPLHF

j_gene: TRBJ2-3
v_gene: TRBV5-1
d_gene: -
abundance: -
CDR3nt: TGCGCCAGCAACACCGGGATCCCGGGGGATACGCAGTATTTT
CDR3aa: CASNTGIPGDTQYF

j_gene: TRBJ2-1
v_gene: TRBV5-1
d_gene: TRBD2
abundance: -
CDR3nt: TGCGCCAGCAGCTGGGGACTAGCAGGCTCCTACAATGAGCAGTTCTTC
CDR3aa: CASSWGLAGSYNEQFF

j_gene: TRBJ2-3
v_gene: TRBV19
d_gene: -
abundance: -
CDR3nt: TGTGCCAGTAGTATATTACAGGGCGCCGATACGCAGTATTTT
CDR3aa: CASSILQGADTQYF

j_gene: TRBJ1-6
v_gene: TRBV5-1
d_gene: -
abundance: few
CDR3nt: TGCGCCAGCAGCTTGGACAGGGTGGATTCACCCCTCCACTTT
CDR3aa: CASSLDRVDSPLHF

j_gene: TRBJ2-3
v_gene: TRBV18
d_gene: TRBD2
abundance: -
CDR3nt: TGTGCCAGCTCCGAACTAGCGGGAGGCACAGATACGCAGTATTTT
CDR3aa: CASSELAGGTDTQYF

j_gene: TRBJ2-1
v_gene: TRBV6-5
d_gene: -
abundance: -
CDR3nt: TGTGCCAGCAGAGACGGGGCGGGGACCTACAATGAGCAGTTCTTC
CDR3aa: CASRDGAGTYNEQFF

j_gene: TRBJ2-1
v_gene: TRBV4-2
d_gene: TRBD1
abundance: once
CDR3nt: TGTGCCAGCAGCCAAGATCCGGGACAGGGGGGACATGAGCAGTTCTTC
CDR3aa: CASSQDPGQGGHEQFF

j_gene: TRBJ2-6
v_gene: TRBV10-3
d_gene: -
abundance: few
CDR3nt: TGTGCCATCAGTGAGTCGTACGGAGGGGTAACTGGGGCCAACGTCCTGACTTTC
CDR3aa: CAISESYGGVTGANVLTF

j_gene: TRBJ2-2
v_gene: TRBV4-2
d_gene: TRBD2
abundance: -
CDR3nt: TGTGCCAGCAGCCAAGAACCCCCTAGCGGGGGGCCCGGGTCCGGGGAGCTGTTTTTT
CDR3aa: CASSQEPPSGGPGSGELFF

j_gene: TRBJ2-4
v_gene: TRBV2
d_gene: TRBD2
abundance: -
CDR3nt: TGTGCCAGCAGTGATGAAGGGACTAGCGGGAGGGGTTGGGCCAAAAACATTCAGTACTTC
CDR3aa: CASSDEGTSGRGWAKNIQYF

j_gene: TRBJ1-5
v_gene: TRBV7-9
d_gene: -
abundance: -
CDR3nt: TGTGCCAGCAGCCCCGGGGGGTCTAGCAATCAGCCCCAGCATTTT
CDR3aa: CASSPGGSSNQPQHF

j_gene: TRBJ2-5
v_gene: TRBV5-6
d_gene: -
abundance: -
CDR3nt: TGTGCCAGCAGCTCCCTCGTCCAAGAGACCCAGTACTTC
CDR3aa: CASSSLVQETQYF

j_gene: TRBJ2-3
v_gene: TRBV7-2
d_gene: TRBD2
abundance: -
CDR3nt: TGTGCCAGCAGCTCCTCTAGCGGGGGGCCGCCCACAGATACGCAGTATTTT
CDR3aa: CASSSSSGGPPTDTQYF

j_gene: TRBJ2-6
v_gene: TRBV5-1
d_gene: -
abundance: -
CDR3nt: TGCGCCAGCAGCCCAAAACAGGGATCTGGGGCCAACGTCCTGACTTTC
CDR3aa: CASSPKQGSGANVLTF

j_gene: TRBJ2-7
v_gene: TRBV5-8
d_gene: -
abundance: -
CDR3nt: TGTGCCAGCAGCTTGGATACCTACGAGCAGTACTTC
CDR3aa: CASSLDTYEQYF

j_gene: TRBJ2-7
v_gene: TRBV5-1
d_gene: TRBD1
abundance: -
CDR3nt: TGCGCCAGCAGCTTGGGGCTGACAGGGTTATCCTACGAGCAGTACTTC
CDR3aa: CASSLGLTGLSYEQYF

j_gene: TRBJ2-7
v_gene: TRBV5-5
d_gene: TRBD1
abundance: -
CDR3nt: TGTGCCAGCAGCTTTATCCGGGACAGGGGTTGGGAGCAGTACTTC
CDR3aa: CASSFIRDRGWEQYF

j_gene: TRBJ1-6
v_gene: TRBV7-9
d_gene: TRBD1
abundance: -
CDR3nt: TGTGCCAGCAGCTTAGGAGACAGGGATAATTCACCCCTCCACTTT
CDR3aa: CASSLGDRDNSPLHF

j_gene: TRBJ1-4
v_gene: TRBV4-1
d_gene: TRBD1
abundance: -
CDR3nt: TGCGCCAGCAGCCAAGAGGGACAGGGGGACCTTAATGAAAAACTGTTTTTT
CDR3aa: CASSQEGQGDLNEKLFF

j_gene: TRBJ2-1
v_gene: TRBV5-4
d_gene: TRBD2
abundance: -
CDR3nt: TGTGCCAGCAGCTTGGGACTAGCGGGGGGACTTACGGGGAATGAGCAGTTCTTC
CDR3aa: CASSLGLAGGLTGNEQFF

j_gene: TRBJ2-7
v_gene: TRBV19
d_gene: -
abundance: -
CDR3nt: TGTGCCAGTAGTAAATACAGGAGTGGGACCTACGAGCAGTACTTC
CDR3aa: CASSKYRSGTYEQYF

j_gene: TRBJ1-1
v_gene: TRBV30
d_gene: -
abundance: -
CDR3nt: TGTGCCTGGACACTCCAAATTGAAGCTTTCTTT
CDR3aa: CAWTLQIEAFF

j_gene: TRBJ1-2
v_gene: TRBV2
d_gene: -
abundance: -
CDR3nt: TGTGCCAGCAGTCAGGACGGGCCCGGACTTGGCTATGGCTACACCTTC
CDR3aa: CASSQDGPGLGYGYTF

j_gene: TRBJ1-1
v_gene: TRBV6-6
d_gene: TRBD1
abundance: few
CDR3nt: TGTGCCAGCAGCAACGACAGGGCCGGGAGGGATTTCTTT
CDR3aa: CASSNDRAGRDFF